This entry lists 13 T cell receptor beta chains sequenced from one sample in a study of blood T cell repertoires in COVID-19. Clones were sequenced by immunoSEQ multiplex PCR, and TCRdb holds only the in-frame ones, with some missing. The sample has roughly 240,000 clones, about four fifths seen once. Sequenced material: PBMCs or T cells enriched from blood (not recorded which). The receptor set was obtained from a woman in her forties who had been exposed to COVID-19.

DNA of the CDR3: TGTGCCAGCAGCGGGACAGCCACTTCTCGTGAGCAGTACTTC. Protein: CASSGTATSREQYF. The chain couples TRBV5-5 to TRBJ2-7; 7 bases agree with TRBD1. V was pared by 4 bases and J by 7 bases, with 11 bases of the junction left unmatched. The length of the CDR3 is 14 residues. Per the germline V gene, CDR1 is SGHKS and CDR2 is YYEKEE (reference sequence). Combining the CDR3 with reference TRBV5-5 and TRBJ2-7 gives the whole variable domain DAGVTQSPTHLIKTRGQQVTLRCSPISGHKSVSWYQQVLGQGPQFIFQYYEKEERGRGNFPDRFSARQFPNYSSELNVNALLLGDSALYLCASSGTATSREQYFGPGTRLTVT.

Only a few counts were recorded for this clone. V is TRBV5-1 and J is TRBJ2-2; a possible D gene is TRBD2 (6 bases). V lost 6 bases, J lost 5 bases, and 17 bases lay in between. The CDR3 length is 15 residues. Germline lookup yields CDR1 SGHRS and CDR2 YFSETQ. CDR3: CASTMGDWRTGELFF. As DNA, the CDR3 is TGCGCCAGCACCATGGGGGACTGGAGAACCGGGGAGCTGTTTTTT.

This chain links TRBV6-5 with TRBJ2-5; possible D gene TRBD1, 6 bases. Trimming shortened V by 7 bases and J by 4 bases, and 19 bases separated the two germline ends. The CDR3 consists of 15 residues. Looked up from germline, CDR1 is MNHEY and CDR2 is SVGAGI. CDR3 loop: CASISGSLGGETQYF. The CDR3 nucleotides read TGTGCCAGCATTTCCGGGTCCCTAGGGGGAGAGACCCAGTACTTC.

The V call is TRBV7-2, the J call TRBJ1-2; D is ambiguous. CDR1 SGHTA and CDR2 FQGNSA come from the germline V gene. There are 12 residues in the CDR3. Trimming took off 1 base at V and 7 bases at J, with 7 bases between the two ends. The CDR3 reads CASSLVFRGYTF. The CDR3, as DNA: TGTGCCAGCAGCTTAGTCTTCCGTGGCTACACCTTC. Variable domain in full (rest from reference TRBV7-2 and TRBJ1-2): GAGVSQSPSNKVTEKGKDVELRCDPISGHTALYWYRQSLGQGLEFLIYFQGNSAPDKSGLPSDRFSAERTGGSVSTLTIQRTQQEDSAVYLCASSLVFRGYTFGSGTRLTVV.

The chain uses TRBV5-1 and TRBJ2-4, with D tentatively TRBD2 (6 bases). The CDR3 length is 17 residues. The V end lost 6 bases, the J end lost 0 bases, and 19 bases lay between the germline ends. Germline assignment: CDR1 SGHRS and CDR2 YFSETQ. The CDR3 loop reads CASNRGSGEGAKNIQYF. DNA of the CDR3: TGCGCCAGCAACCGAGGATCGGGGGAAGGAGCCAAAAACATTCAGTACTTC.

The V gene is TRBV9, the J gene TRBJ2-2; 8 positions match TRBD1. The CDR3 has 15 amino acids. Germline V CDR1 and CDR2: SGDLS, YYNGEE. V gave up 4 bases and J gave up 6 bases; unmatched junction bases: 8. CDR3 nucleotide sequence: TGTGCCAGCAGCCTTGGACAGGGACGGGCCGGGGAGCTGTTTTTT. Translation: CASSLGQGRAGELFF.

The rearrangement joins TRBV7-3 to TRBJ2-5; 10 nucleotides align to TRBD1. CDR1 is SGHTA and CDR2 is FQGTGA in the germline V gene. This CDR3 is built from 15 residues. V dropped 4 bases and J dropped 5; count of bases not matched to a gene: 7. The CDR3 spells CASSSGQGSQETQYF. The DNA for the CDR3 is TGTGCCAGCAGCTCGGGACAGGGGTCACAGGAGACCCAGTACTTC. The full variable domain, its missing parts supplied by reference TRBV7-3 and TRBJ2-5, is GAGVSQTPSNKVTEKGKYVELRCDPISGHTALYWYRQSLGQGPEFLIYFQGTGAADDSGLPNDRFFAVRPEGSVSTLKIQRTERGDSAVYLCASSSGQGSQETQYFGPGTRLLVL.

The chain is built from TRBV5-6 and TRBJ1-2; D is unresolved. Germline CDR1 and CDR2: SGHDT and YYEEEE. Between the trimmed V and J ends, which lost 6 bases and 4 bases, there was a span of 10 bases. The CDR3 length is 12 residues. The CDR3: CASTQSLYGYTF. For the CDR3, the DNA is TGTGCCAGCACCCAGTCGCTCTATGGCTACACCTTC. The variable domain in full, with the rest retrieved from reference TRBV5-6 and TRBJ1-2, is DAGVTQSPTHLIKTRGQQVTLRCSPKSGHDTVSWYQQALGQGPQFIFQYYEEEERQRGNFPDRFSGHQFPNYSSELNVNALLLGDSALYLCASTQSLYGYTFGSGTRLTVV.

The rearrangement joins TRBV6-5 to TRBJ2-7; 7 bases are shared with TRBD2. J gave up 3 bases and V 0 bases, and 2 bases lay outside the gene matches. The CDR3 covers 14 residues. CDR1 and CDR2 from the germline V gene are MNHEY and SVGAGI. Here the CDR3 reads CASSYSVAGYEQYF. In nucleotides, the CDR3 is TGTGCCAGCAGTTACTCGGTAGCGGGCTACGAGCAGTACTTC.

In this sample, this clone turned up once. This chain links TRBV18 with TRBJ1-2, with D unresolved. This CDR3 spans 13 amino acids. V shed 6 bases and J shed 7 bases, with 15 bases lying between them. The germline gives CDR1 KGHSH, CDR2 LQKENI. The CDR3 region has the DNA TGTGCCAGCTCCCCCAATCCCGGGATTGGCTACACCTTC. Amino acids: CASSPNPGIGYTF.

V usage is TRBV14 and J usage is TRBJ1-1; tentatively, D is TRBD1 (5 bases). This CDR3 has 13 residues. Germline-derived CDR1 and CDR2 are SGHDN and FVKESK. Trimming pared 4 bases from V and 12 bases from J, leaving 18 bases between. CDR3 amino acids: CASSPQGSRYTFF. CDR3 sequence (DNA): TGTGCCAGCAGCCCGCAGGGAAGCAGGTATACTTTCTTT.

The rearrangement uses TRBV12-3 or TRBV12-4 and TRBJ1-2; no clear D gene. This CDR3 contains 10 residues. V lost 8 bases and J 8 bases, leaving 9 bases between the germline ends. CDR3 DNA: TGTGCCAGCCCACCCGAGGGCTACACCTTC. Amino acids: CASPPEGYTF.

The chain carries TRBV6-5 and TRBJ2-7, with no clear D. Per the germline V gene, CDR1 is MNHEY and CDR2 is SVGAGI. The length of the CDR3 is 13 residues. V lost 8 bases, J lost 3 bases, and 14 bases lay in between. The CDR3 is CASLRQLDYEQYF. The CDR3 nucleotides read TGTGCCAGCCTGCGGCAGCTGGACTACGAGCAGTACTTC.